This T cell receptor (beta chain) derives from a study of CXCR3-negative and CXCR3-positive naive CD8 T cells. Overall study findings and caveats: Naive CXCR3-positive cells had TRB CDR3s more hydrophobic than those of CXCR3-negative naive cells. Comparison of naive subsets found surface CD5 to be comparable, and TCR strength was inferred on the basis of TRB CDR3 properties. Memory CD8+ cells showed much lower diversity, while both naive subsets were comparably high. Comparison of naive CXCR3-negative and CXCR3-positive cells revealed similar TRBV-TRBJ usage, while memory cells differed.

Germline loops: CDR1 SGHDN, CDR2 FVKESK. The CDR3 sequence is 14 residues long. Of note for this clonotype: Its antigen is undetermined.

TRB cDNA libraries were made by UMI-labeled 5' RACE. TCRdb re-called the 5' RACE reads and catalogs CDR3 proteins one per entry, DNA excluded. Its listing shows under 75,000 distinct CDR3 sequences. Identification of naive CD8+ T cells rested on CD45RO-CCR7+CD27+CD95- status. V gene TRBV14 combines with J gene TRBJ2-1; the TCRdb D gene call, TRBD2, has no DNA to confirm it. Sequenced input: naive CXCR3+ CD8+ T cells from blood. Subset denoted: CD45RO-CCR7+CD27+CD95- naive CD8+ T cells expressing CXCR3 (TNR3+). The sequence derives from a human donor in good health. Some clones in this sample may be carry-over from other donors' samples. CDR3 sequence: CASSLLLGVVEQFF.